One and the same sample provided the 25 T cell receptor beta chains below, sequenced in a study of blood T cell repertoires in COVID-19 (dated by TCRdb to the early 2020s). Library preparation employed the immunoSEQ multiplex PCR assay. Entries here come from immuneACCESS through TCRdb and include only in-frame sequences with V and J called. Some clones fail to appear in such tables; in the studies checked, an unresolved V gene covers under half of the shortfall, and the cause of the remainder is unknown. Recorded for this sample are about 190,000 clones; about 80% of them occurred a single time. The ten largest clones take up about 5.5% of the sample. The sample was PBMCs or T cells enriched from blood (not recorded which). Source of these receptors: an older woman with acute COVID-19.

This chain links TRBV7-8 with TRBJ1-6; D not resolved. Germline CDR1 reads SGHVS; CDR2 reads FQNEAQ. CDR3 length equals 15 residues. Trimming left V 1 base short and J 8 bases short, with 12 bases between. The chain's CDR3 is CASSLDGVRDSPLHF. The CDR3 DNA reads as TGTGCCAGCAGCTTAGACGGGGTTCGGGATTCACCCCTCCACTTT.

This rearrangement joins TRBV9 to TRBJ2-1; no definite D call. This CDR3 is built from 13 residues. The germline V and J ends were trimmed by 3 bases and 5 bases, with 9 bases remaining between them. The V gene's germline CDR1 is SGDLS and CDR2 YYNGEE. The CDR3 is CASSADKDNEQFF. CDR3 sequence (DNA): TGTGCCAGCAGCGCAGACAAAGACAATGAGCAGTTCTTC.

A word on this clone: The final CDR3 position lacks the conserved phenylalanine or tryptophan, pointing to a likely read error. Because the CDR3's place on the DNA is in doubt, the DNA is left out and the CDR3 is given as listed by TCRdb. The chain employs TRBV6-2 or TRBV6-3 and TRBJ1-1. The CDR3 region is 10 residues in length, termini included. CDR1 and CDR2 (germline): MNHEY, SVGEGT. The CDR3 region is CASSTRGEDL.

In DNA, the CDR3 is TGCGCCAGCAGCCAAGTTACGGGACAGGGGGCTGAGGGACAAGAGACCCAGTACTTC. Residues: CASSQVTGQGAEGQETQYF. The V and J genes are TRBV4-1 and TRBJ2-5, with 12 nucleotides matching TRBD1. The germline V gene has CDR1 MGHRA and CDR2 YSYEKL. The CDR3 is 19 amino acids. Unmatched junction bases numbered 11, after V lost 1 base and J lost 2 bases.

In DNA form, the CDR3 reads TGTGCCACTAAGGGACAGGGGGCATCGTACGGAAACACCATATATTTT. Its protein is CATKGQGASYGNTIYF. This chain links TRBV19 with TRBJ1-3; 12 bases line up with TRBD1. Trimming at V came to 10 bases and at J to 4 bases, leaving 11 bases not matched to a gene. This CDR3 region has 16 residues. CDR1 is LNHDA and CDR2 is SQIVND in the germline V gene (reference sequence).

V usage is TRBV7-2 and J usage is TRBJ1-6; 9 nucleotides align to TRBD1. The CDR3 sequence is 15 residues long. V dropped 7 bases and J dropped 7; count of bases not matched to a gene: 8. Germline values: CDR1 SGHTA, CDR2 FQGNSA. The CDR3 sequence: CASTPQGARNSPLHF. CDR3 in DNA: TGTGCCAGCACCCCACAGGGGGCGCGGAATTCACCCCTCCACTTT. The entire variable domain, with the rest obtained from reference TRBV7-2 and TRBJ1-6, is as follows: GAGVSQSPSNKVTEKGKDVELRCDPISGHTALYWYRQSLGQGLEFLIYFQGNSAPDKSGLPSDRFSAERTGGSVSTLTIQRTQQEDSAVYLCASTPQGARNSPLHFGNGTRLTVT.

The chain uses TRBV11-2 and TRBJ2-1; TRBD2 aligns across 7 bases. The CDR3 runs 14 residues. V shed 7 bases and J 4 bases; nucleotides not matched to a gene: 7. Per the germline V gene, CDR1 is SGHAT and CDR2 is FQNNGV. CDR3 region: CASKSAGVYNEQFF. The CDR3, as DNA: TGTGCCAGCAAATCCGCGGGGGTTTACAATGAGCAGTTCTTC.

This chain uses TRBV7-2 with TRBJ2-1; 8 nucleotides align to TRBD2. This CDR3 is built from 15 residues. Germline loops: CDR1 SGHTA, CDR2 FQGNSA. Losses at the gene ends were 0 bases for V and 9 bases for J; bases not matched to a gene: 7. The CDR3 sequence is CASSLATGGQAEQFF. CDR3 sequence (DNA): TGTGCCAGCAGCTTAGCTACGGGGGGGCAGGCTGAGCAGTTCTTC.

V usage is TRBV27 and J usage is TRBJ2-1; 15 bases are shared with TRBD2. The CDR3 extends over 16 amino acids. CDR1 is MNHEY, CDR2 SMNVEV, per germline (reference sequence). Trimming took 0 bases from V and 10 from J; bases not matched to a gene: 4. The CDR3 here is CASSLSGLAGGREQFF. The CDR3 DNA sequence: TGTGCCAGCAGTTTATCGGGACTAGCGGGAGGAAGAGAGCAGTTCTTC.

J is TRBJ1-6 and V is TRBV19, with D possibly matching TRBD1 (6 bases). Trimming took 2 bases from V and 7 from J, leaving 12 bases between them. This CDR3 spans 15 amino acids. In germline, CDR1 is LNHDA, CDR2 SQIVND (reference sequence). The CDR3: CASSISGTPNSPLHF. The DNA for the CDR3 is TGTGCCAGTAGTATATCCGGGACACCGAATTCACCCCTCCACTTT.

This clone was recorded a few times. The chain is built from TRBV7-7 and TRBJ2-1; possibly TRBD2 for D (5 bases). Deletions cut 1 base from V and 1 base from J, with 8 bases between. CDR1 and CDR2 from the germline V gene are SSHAT and FNYEAQ (reference sequence). CDR3 length equals 15 residues. The chain's CDR3 is CASSLDGGSYNEQFF. The CDR3 DNA reads TGTGCCAGCAGCTTAGATGGCGGGTCCTACAATGAGCAGTTCTTC. Full variable domain (remainder filled in from reference TRBV7-7 and TRBJ2-1): GAGVSQSPRYKVTKRGQDVTLRCDPISSHATLYWYQQALGQGPEFLTYFNYEAQPDKSGLPSDRFSAERPEGSISTLTIQRTEQRDSAMYRCASSLDGGSYNEQFFGPGTRLTVL.

The genes are TRBV7-9 and TRBJ1-2; a weak D match, TRBD1 (6 bases). Germline V gene sequence: CDR1 SEHNR, CDR2 FQNEAQ (reference sequence). V lost 5 bases, J lost 5 bases, and 18 bases lay in between. The CDR3 length is 15 residues. The CDR3 DNA sequence: TGTGCCAGCAGCGCCCAACAGGGACCCTCTTATGGCTACACCTTC. It translates to CASSAQQGPSYGYTF. Full variable domain (remainder filled in from reference TRBV7-9 and TRBJ1-2): DTGVSQNPRHKITKRGQNVTFRCDPISEHNRLYWYRQTLGQGPEFLTYFQNEAQLEKSRLLSDRFSAERPKGSFSTLEIQRTEQGDSAMYLCASSAQQGPSYGYTFGSGTRLTVV.

This clone appeared once. V usage is TRBV6-5 and J usage is TRBJ2-7; the match to TRBD2 covers 7 bases. This CDR3 is 15 amino acids long. Germline assignment: CDR1 MNHEY and CDR2 SVGAGI. The V segment lost 2 bases and the J segment 4 bases; nucleotides outside the gene matches: 8. The CDR3 spells CASSYVEGGRYEQYF. The CDR3 DNA reads as TGTGCCAGCAGTTACGTCGAGGGAGGGAGGTACGAGCAGTACTTC.

This clone was observed a handful of times. This chain connects TRBV15 to TRBJ2-3; D may be TRBD1 (5 bases). The CDR3 totals 15 residues. Looked up from germline, CDR1 is LNHNV and CDR2 is YYDKDF (reference sequence). V was cut by 2 bases and J by 1 base, with 10 bases left in between. DNA for the CDR3: TGTGCCACCAGCAGACAGGGTGGTGGCACAGATACGCAGTATTTT. This encodes CATSRQGGGTDTQYF.

This chain connects TRBV7-9 to TRBJ2-2, with TRBD1 matching 11 bases. In germline, CDR1 is SEHNR, CDR2 FQNEAQ (reference sequence). The CDR3 has 16 amino acids. The V gene end was trimmed by 2 bases and the J gene end by 6 bases; junction bases not matched to a gene: 5. The CDR3 loop reads CASSLPGQGVPGELFF. The CDR3 nucleotides read TGTGCCAGCAGCTTACCGGGACAGGGGGTCCCCGGGGAGCTGTTTTTT.

V is TRBV6-2 or TRBV6-3 and J is TRBJ2-5; TRBD2 aligns across 8 bases. Germline V gene sequence: CDR1 MNHEY, CDR2 SVGEGT. V lost 7 bases to trimming and J lost 5 bases; unmatched junction nucleotides: 12. CDR3 length: 15 amino acids. CDR3 in amino acids: CASNPSGRHGETQYF. Here the CDR3 DNA reads TGTGCCAGCAACCCGAGCGGGAGACATGGTGAGACCCAGTACTTC.

The chain employs TRBV7-2 and TRBJ2-1; D unclear. The CDR3 sequence is 11 residues long. Germline V gene data show CDR1 as SGHTA and CDR2 as FQGNSA. Trimming pared 5 bases from V and 10 bases from J, leaving 9 bases between. The CDR3 protein is CASSPQLEQFF. In nucleotides, the CDR3 is TGTGCCAGCAGCCCCCAGTTAGAGCAGTTCTTC.

This sequence joins TRBV18 and TRBJ2-7, with 8 nucleotides matching TRBD1. The CDR3 contains 12 residues. Germline V lookup: CDR1 KGHSH, CDR2 LQKENI. Trimming took 5 bases from V and 10 from J; bases not matched to a gene: 7. The CDR3 loop reads CASSTQTGVQYV. The CDR3 nucleotides are TGTGCCAGCTCAACGCAGACAGGGGTCCAGTACGTC.

This chain uses TRBV11-3 with TRBJ1-1, with D perhaps matching TRBD1 (5 bases). This CDR3 has 13 amino acids. V dropped 6 bases and J dropped 6 bases, with 14 bases sitting between them. Per germline, CDR1 SGHNT and CDR2 YENEEA. In DNA, the CDR3 is TGTGCCAGCAGTTTGACCATAGGGGCTGAAGCTTTCTTT. Amino acid sequence: CASSLTIGAEAFF.

The V call is TRBV24-1, the J call TRBJ2-1; TRBD1 matches at 8 bases. This CDR3 is built from 14 residues. J was trimmed by 3 bases and V by 7 bases; bases with no gene match: 4. CDR1 is KGHDR, CDR2 SFDVKD, per germline. This CDR3 is CATSTGGNYNEQFF. The CDR3 DNA follows: TGTGCCACCAGCACAGGGGGAAACTACAATGAGCAGTTCTTC.

This clone came up a few times. This rearrangement joins TRBV2 to TRBJ2-7; weak D call: TRBD2 (5 bases). Germline CDR1 is SNHLY and CDR2 is FYNNEI. There are 13 residues in the CDR3. Deletions cut 6 bases from V and 2 bases from J, with 11 bases between. In nucleotides, the CDR3 is TGTGCCAGCAGCTCTCGGGGAGCCTACGAGCAGTACGTC. Its translation is CASSSRGAYEQYV.

This chain uses TRBV4-3 with TRBJ1-1; D unclear. There are 14 residues in the CDR3. Trimming took off 4 bases at V and 7 bases at J, with 16 bases between the two ends. Germline V gene lookup returns CDR1 LGHNA and CDR2 YSLEER. This CDR3 is CASSRSPEGDEAFF. As DNA, the CDR3 is TGCGCCAGCAGCCGGAGTCCCGAAGGTGATGAAGCTTTCTTT.

The V gene is TRBV7-2, the J gene TRBJ2-5, with TRBD1 identical over 10 bases. Per the germline V gene, CDR1 is SGHTA and CDR2 is FQGNSA. The CDR3 extends over 16 amino acids. The trim removed 4 bases at V and 0 bases at J, leaving 5 bases unmatched. CDR3 nucleotides: TGTGCCAGCAGCTCTCGGACAGGGGGGTACCAAGAGACCCAGTACTTC. It codes for CASSSRTGGYQETQYF.

This clone was seen only once. The gene calls are TRBV4-1 and TRBJ2-5; no clear D gene. This CDR3 has 13 residues. Between the trimmed V and J ends, which lost 0 bases and 5 bases, there was a span of 7 bases. CDR1 and CDR2 (germline): MGHRA, YSYEKL. The CDR3 nucleotides are TGCGCCAGCAGCCAAGATCTCTACGAGACCCAGTACTTC. Translation: CASSQDLYETQYF.

The chain has TRBV4-1 and TRBJ2-1, with 10 bases fitting TRBD2. CDR1 MGHRA and CDR2 YSYEKL come from the germline V gene. Losses at the gene ends were 5 bases for V and 6 bases for J; bases not matched to a gene: 10. The CDR3 consists of 16 residues. CDR3 loop: CASSYSKREGRNEQFF. The CDR3, as DNA: TGCGCCAGCAGCTATTCTAAGCGGGAGGGTCGCAATGAGCAGTTCTTC.